This T cell receptor beta chain was documented in a study of MAIT cells during Salmonella Paratyphi A infection (dated by TCRdb to about 2017). Broadly, across the study: A single dose of 1-5x10^3 CFU of S. Paratyphi A strain NVGH308 was ingested by adult volunteers aged 18 to 60. Diagnosed volunteers received ciprofloxacin 500 mg twice daily for 14 days starting at diagnosis.

This clonotype was observed at least ten times. The antigen it recognizes is unknown. No much larger clone is present one base from it, and per-base qualities are unavailable. The label giving this sample's time point can be read as: after infection, following antibiotic treatment. MAIT cells, defined as Valpha7.2+ CD161+ T cells, were identified and sorted by flow cytometry. Circulating MAIT cell TCRbeta repertoires were profiled longitudinally in over five volunteers in whom enteric fever developed after controlled oral challenge with live Salmonella Paratyphi A. Each diagnosed volunteer contributed MAIT cell samples at pre-infection, mid-infection and post-infection timepoints. Enteric fever was diagnosed on the basis of Paratyphi A bacteremia and/or persistent fever above 38 degrees C lasting more than 12 hours. Infection was diagnosed in challenged volunteers between day 4 and day 7 after challenge. Between roughly 4,500 and 11,000 MAIT cells per sample were sorted directly into RNAqueous-Micro lysis buffer for RNA extraction. Lymphoprep gradient centrifugation was used to isolate peripheral blood mononuclear cells from blood samples and leukocyte cones. Cell sorting used a BD FACSAria Fusion or BD FACSAria III sorter.

What the work shows at the level of the full study, not this receptor alone: More expansion or contraction among the top five MAIT clonotypes was shown in diagnosed volunteers than in healthy controls (approximately 0.53 versus 0.13), suggesting infection-driven repertoire reshaping. MAIT TRBV usage was oligoclonal with a preference for TRBV20 and TRBV6, and infection appeared not to change this usage. A significant decrease in the space occupied by over-represented MAIT clonotypes was found from baseline to mid-infection (0.17 to 0.10), whereas no significant post-infection difference was found. Although the availability of volunteer samples limited sample sizes, the sizes were judged adequate for detecting differences between groups.

Receptor amplification or capture employed 5' RACE. TCRbeta was amplified in two rounds of PCR using Phusion High-Fidelity polymerase, and the primers added sample-specific barcodes. To build the TCRbeta libraries, template-switch cDNA synthesis was carried out using SMARTScribe reverse transcriptase along with a TRBC-specific primer. After barcoding, samples were pooled and then prepared using the NEBNext Ultra DNA Library Prep Kit for Illumina. The libraries were sequenced on an Illumina MiSeq using the MiSeq reagent kit v2, 300 cycles. The paper's data handling went like this. Jemultiplexer demultiplexed the reads by barcode, and MiTCR with default parameters aligned the reads. VDJtools removed non-functional sequences, and clonotypes were defined by amino acid sequence, with clonotype frequencies based on assigned sequence reads. In the clonal space homeostasis analysis, clonotypes were binned by frequency as over-represented (0.05-1), large, medium and small. Starting from the raw public reads, TCRdb applied fastp trimming at Q25, assembled clones with MiXCR and retained in-frame beta chains. Rows are combined by CDR3 protein, so each entry shows the most common genes and DNA. The V and J calls were determined by TCRdb, not by the authors. The sample includes about 710 distinct CDR3 sequences, with about a sixth observed a single time. The top ten clonotypes cover less than 45% of the sample.

The germline V gene (reference sequence) yields DFQATT for CDR1 and SNEGSKA for CDR2. From the cysteine through the phenylalanine, the CDR3 covers 19 amino acids. Only the CDR3 DNA stays, 57 bases, in frame from base 1. Here V drops 0 bases and J drops 5 bases, and the junction holds 20 bases not matched to any gene. The TCR comes from a person between 18 and 70 years old who was deliberately infected with Salmonella Paratyphi A in a paratyphoid fever challenge study. Material: MAIT cells from blood, obtained at the last sampling point of the challenge study. The chain is assembled from TRBV20-1 and TRBJ2-7; TRBD2 matches 9 bases in the middle. CDR3 reads: CSARDTARLAEMQVNEQYF. The nucleotide sequence is TGCAGTGCTAGAGATACGGCGAGACTAGCGGAAATGCAGGTGAACGAGCAGTACTTC.